This T cell receptor beta chain was retrieved from a study of lymphopenia after photon versus proton radiotherapy. V shed 4 bases and J shed 1 base, with 14 bases lying between them. Germline V CDR1 and CDR2: SEHNR, FQNEAQ (reference sequence). CDR3 length: 16 residues. Study-wide findings and caveats: Only patients who died were analyzed for survival; proton advantage is unproven. A bigger post-nadir fall in TCR diversity correlated inversely with survival time in deceased patients. Proton therapy kept repertoires fairly stable, unlike photons, which gained effector/memory cells.

With respect to this clone: Its antigen is unknown.

Measured with immunoSEQ multiplex PCR; TCRdb has only the in-frame clones, and not every one. The sample has over 50,000 clones; approximately 83% are singletons. This chain links TRBV7-9 with TRBJ1-3; D gene uncertain. The sample was peripheral blood, taken from a patient treated with photon-based radiotherapy. This sequence was found in a man aged 35 to 55 with gastric cancer. CDR3 protein: CASSSTGKISGNTIYF. The DNA for the CDR3 is TGTGCCAGCAGCTCCACGGGGAAGATATCTGGAAACACCATATATTTT.